The next 32 T cell receptor beta chains were all read from a single sample in a study of T-cell memory formation after mild COVID-19. Using its own MiXCR run on the 5' RACE reads, TCRdb lists one record per CDR3 protein. Of approximately 28,000 distinct CDR3 sequences detected, roughly 12% appear once; the ten largest clones hold roughly 15%. Sequences were obtained from PBMCs or a T cell subset sorted from them (not recorded which). The source of these receptors is an adult woman who had mild COVID-19 (a few samples of this study predate the infection). Cell type and time point are not known.

In its sample, this clonotype was seen many times. The chain uses TRBV4-1 and TRBJ2-7; 7 bases line up with TRBD2. V lost 7 bases to trimming and J lost 0 bases; unmatched junction nucleotides: 9. The length of the CDR3 is 15 residues. Germline CDR1 reads MGHRA; CDR2 reads YSYEKL. CDR3 region: CASTKDPGGSYEQYF. The CDR3 DNA follows: TGCGCCAGCACCAAGGACCCGGGGGGCTCCTACGAGCAGTACTTC.

At least ten counts were recorded for this clonotype. The rearrangement links TRBV4-2 to TRBJ1-1; D remains ambiguous. V was trimmed by 5 bases and J by 1 base, leaving 14 bases between them. Germline V gene sequence: CDR1 LGHNA, CDR2 YNFKEQ. The CDR3 is 15 residues long. The CDR3 bases are TGTGCCAGCAGCTCCCGTTTTGGAGGGAACACTGAAGCTTTCTTT. This translates into CASSSRFGGNTEAFF.

This clonotype was seen repeatedly, ten times or more. The chain is built from TRBV7-6 and TRBJ2-2; D is possibly TRBD2 (6 bases). Germline-derived CDR1 and CDR2 are SGHVS and FNYEAQ. V lost 5 bases and J lost 0, with 10 bases in between. The CDR3 spans 15 residues. CDR3 protein: CASSQVAANTGELFF. CDR3 bases: TGTGCCAGCAGCCAGGTAGCGGCGAACACCGGGGAGCTGTTTTTT. The full variable domain, its missing parts supplied by reference TRBV7-6 and TRBJ2-2, is GAGVSQSPRYKVTKRGQDVALRCDPISGHVSLYWYRQALGQGPEFLTYFNYEAQQDKSGLPNDRFSAERPEGSISTLTIQRTEQRDSAMYRCASSQVAANTGELFFGEGSRLTVL.

This clonotype has ten or more counts. The chain links TRBV20-1 to TRBJ1-1; no reliable D call. Deletions cut 0 bases from V and 1 base from J, with 12 bases between. This CDR3 spans 15 amino acids. Germline CDR1 reads DFQATT; CDR2 reads SNEGSKA (reference sequence). CDR3: CSARDGLDWNTEAFF. The CDR3 nucleotides read TGCAGTGCTAGAGATGGCCTGGACTGGAACACTGAAGCTTTCTTT.

This clonotype was recorded many times. J is TRBJ1-5 and V is TRBV27, with D hard to call. This CDR3 is built from 15 residues. Per germline, CDR1 MNHEY and CDR2 SMNVEV (reference sequence). Trimming took off 6 bases at V and 2 bases at J, with 14 bases between the two ends. The CDR3 region has the DNA TGTGCCAGCAGAGGCCTAGGTTCCGGCAATCAGCCCCAGCATTTT. Its translation: CASRGLGSGNQPQHF.

V usage is TRBV5-1 and J usage is TRBJ2-7; D is uncertain. This CDR3 is built from 14 residues. V was clipped by 0 bases and J by 0 bases, with 7 bases between them. CDR1 is SGHRS and CDR2 is YFSETQ in the germline V gene. The DNA of the CDR3 is TGCGCCAGCAGCTTGGATCCGAGCTCCTACGAGCAGTACGTC. It specifies CASSLDPSSYEQYV.

At least ten counts were recorded for this clonotype. This chain joins TRBV9 and TRBJ2-5; the D gene is possibly TRBD2 (7 bases). Trimming removed 5 bases at V and 5 bases at J, with 19 bases between. Per germline, CDR1 SGDLS and CDR2 YYNGEE. The CDR3 runs 15 residues. CDR3 residues: CASSSGGRDGETQYF. In nucleotides, the CDR3 is TGTGCCAGCAGTTCGGGGGGCCGCGACGGGGAGACCCAGTACTTC. The whole variable domain, filled in from reference TRBV9 and TRBJ2-5, reads DSGVTQTPKHLITATGQRVTLRCSPRSGDLSVYWYQQSLDQGLQFLIQYYNGEERAKGNILERFSAQQFPDLHSELNLSSLELGDSALYFCASSSGGRDGETQYFGPGTRLLVL.

This clonotype was counted between two and nine times. The junction and the germline gene differ at one end; a read error may be behind it. The chain is built from TRBV27 and TRBJ2-3; 9 positions agree with TRBD2. The germline V gene encodes CDR1 MNHEY and CDR2 SMNVEV (reference sequence). CDR3 length: 16 amino acids. CDR3 residues: CARSFSGLALGDTQYF. DNA of the CDR3: TGTGCCCGCAGTTTTTCGGGACTAGCCCTTGGAGATACGCAGTATTTT.

The chain employs TRBV4-3 and TRBJ2-5; a possible D gene is TRBD2 (5 bases). Trimming took 0 bases from V and 5 from J, leaving 10 bases between them. Germline V lookup: CDR1 LGHNA, CDR2 YSLEER. The CDR3 totals 14 residues. This chain's CDR3 is CASSQDRDRETQYF. The CDR3 DNA reads TGCGCCAGCAGCCAAGATCGGGATAGGGAGACCCAGTACTTC.

At least ten counts were recorded for this clonotype. The genes are TRBV9 and TRBJ2-3, with 8 bases fitting TRBD2. This CDR3 comprises 15 residues. V shed 3 bases and J 5 bases; nucleotides not matched to a gene: 8. Per the germline V gene, CDR1 is SGDLS and CDR2 is YYNGEE. CDR3: CASSALGLVQDTQYF. Here the CDR3 DNA reads TGTGCCAGCAGCGCCCTGGGACTAGTCCAAGATACGCAGTATTTT. Full variable domain (remainder filled in from reference TRBV9 and TRBJ2-3): DSGVTQTPKHLITATGQRVTLRCSPRSGDLSVYWYQQSLDQGLQFLIQYYNGEERAKGNILERFSAQQFPDLHSELNLSSLELGDSALYFCASSALGLVQDTQYFGPGTRLTVL.

At least ten counts were recorded for this clonotype. At one of its ends the junction is not consistent with the germline gene, which may arise from a read error. The CDR3 bases are TGTGCCAGCACCCAAACTGGGAGGAGCTCCTACGAGCAGTACTTC. Translation: CASTQTGRSSYEQYF. The chain combines TRBV3-1 with TRBJ2-7; weak D call: TRBD2 (6 bases). The CDR3 loop spans 15 amino acids. Germline loops: CDR1 LGHDT, CDR2 YNNKEL (reference sequence).

This clonotype was found many times. The chain carries TRBV19 and TRBJ1-2; D remains ambiguous. Germline V gene sequence: CDR1 LNHDA, CDR2 SQIVND (reference sequence). This CDR3 contains 15 residues. Trimming took off 7 bases at V and 6 bases at J, with 21 bases between the two ends. CDR3 sequence (DNA): TGTGCCAGTATGGCTCGCCGTGGAGGGATCGATGGCTACACCTTC. Protein sequence: CASMARRGGIDGYTF.

This clonotype was seen at least ten times. The rearrangement uses TRBV6-4 and TRBJ2-2, with 8 bases that match TRBD1. This CDR3 spans 14 amino acids. V dropped 6 bases and J dropped 3; count of bases not matched to a gene: 3. Germline V gene lookup returns CDR1 MRHNA and CDR2 SNTAGT. CDR3 amino acids: CASSPDRDTGELFF. The DNA for the CDR3 is TGTGCCAGCAGCCCGGACAGGGACACCGGGGAGCTGTTTTTT.

This clonotype was observed at least ten times. This chain uses TRBV7-9 with TRBJ2-1, with D hard to call. The germline V gene encodes CDR1 SEHNR and CDR2 FQNEAQ (reference sequence). V lost 5 bases, J lost 0 bases, and 11 bases lay in between. This CDR3 is built from 15 residues. The DNA of the CDR3 is TGTGCCAGCAGCCCCCTCCGATCCTCCTACAATGAGCAGTTCTTC. Translating gives CASSPLRSSYNEQFF.

This clonotype was recorded at least ten times. This chain connects TRBV7-9 to TRBJ2-3; possible D gene TRBD2, 6 bases. CDR3 size: 18 residues. V was pared by 1 base and J by 6 bases, with 23 bases between. Germline V gene sequence: CDR1 SEHNR, CDR2 FQNEAQ (reference sequence). CDR3 sequence: CASSLEFGGGRLSDTQYF. CDR3 nucleotide sequence: TGTGCCAGCAGCTTAGAGTTCGGGGGAGGTCGTTTATCGGATACGCAGTATTTT.

This clonotype was seen repeatedly, ten times or more. V is TRBV27 and J is TRBJ1-6; D is possibly TRBD1 (5 bases). Germline V gene data show CDR1 as MNHEY and CDR2 as SMNVEV (reference sequence). V dropped 3 bases and J dropped 13 bases, with 19 bases sitting between them. The CDR3 has 15 residues. DNA of the CDR3: TGTGCCAGCAGTTTGTTCCAGGGAGGTAGTGCGCCCCTCCACTTT. Protein: CASSLFQGGSAPLHF.

This clonotype has at least ten counts. The chain combines TRBV6-2 or TRBV6-3 with TRBJ2-1; the D is unclear. The CDR3 totals 15 residues. V was trimmed by 8 bases and J by 0 bases, leaving 14 bases between them. Per germline, CDR1 MNHEY and CDR2 SVGEGT. Here the CDR3 reads CASSSPVDSYNEQFF. In DNA, the CDR3 is TGTGCCAGCTCCTCCCCCGTAGACTCCTACAATGAGCAGTTCTTC.

The table lists this clonotype with many counts. The chain carries TRBV5-1 and TRBJ2-3; the match to TRBD1 covers 10 bases. Trimming took 4 bases from V and 1 from J; bases not matched to a gene: 3. This CDR3 is 15 amino acids long. The V gene's germline CDR1 is SGHRS and CDR2 YFSETQ. CDR3 loop: CASSTGTGGTDTQYF. CDR3 DNA: TGCGCCAGCAGCACCGGGACAGGGGGCACAGATACGCAGTATTTT.

This clonotype was detected many times. The rearrangement links TRBV20-1 to TRBJ1-2; 9 nucleotides line up with TRBD1. With V trimmed by 6 bases and J by 0 bases, 14 bases remained unmatched. From germline, CDR1 is DFQATT and CDR2 SNEGSKA (reference sequence). The CDR3 has 17 residues. Here the CDR3 reads CSAVRPGQGLANYGYTF. CDR3 nucleotide sequence: TGCAGTGCCGTACGACCGGGACAGGGACTTGCTAACTATGGCTACACCTTC.

This clonotype was detected ten times or more. V and J are TRBV12-3 or TRBV12-4 and TRBJ2-6, with no clear D. This CDR3 is 15 amino acids long. Trimming left V 7 bases short and J 0 bases short, with 10 bases between. CDR3 bases: TGTGCCAGCAACCCCGACCACTCTGGGGCCAACGTCCTGACTTTC. It specifies CASNPDHSGANVLTF.

This clonotype was counted ten times or more. The chain joins TRBV20-1 to TRBJ2-5, with D unclear. This CDR3 has 12 amino acids. Germline-derived CDR1 and CDR2 are DFQATT and SNEGSKA (reference sequence). V lost 3 bases, J lost 4 bases, and 9 bases lay in between. CDR3 sequence (DNA): TGCAGTGCTAGTTTACAGAGAGAGACCCAGTACTTC. This sequence encodes CSASLQRETQYF.

This clonotype has a count of ten or more. The chain combines TRBV10-3 with TRBJ1-2, with unresolved D. V shed 3 bases and J shed 3 bases, with 17 bases lying between them. This CDR3 spans 16 amino acids. Germline V lookup: CDR1 ENHRY, CDR2 SYGVKD. DNA for the CDR3: TGTGCCATCAGTGACGCCGGACTCGCGAACCACTATGGCTACACCTTC. Its protein product is CAISDAGLANHYGYTF.

This clonotype was seen ten or more times. V gene TRBV5-5 combines with J gene TRBJ2-2; D might be TRBD2 (5 bases). The CDR3 consists of 16 residues. V lost 0 bases and J lost 9, with 18 bases in between. Germline CDR1 SGHKS, CDR2 YYEKEE (reference sequence). The CDR3 spells CASSLDRGWPGRELFF. Here the CDR3 DNA reads TGTGCCAGCAGCTTGGATAGAGGGTGGCCTGGCCGGGAGCTGTTTTTT.

This clonotype qualifies as medium-sized. This chain connects TRBV5-1 to TRBJ2-7; D gene unclear. Germline values: CDR1 SGHRS, CDR2 YFSETQ. Trimming took off 0 bases at V and 2 bases at J, with 3 bases between the two ends. The CDR3 is made up of 12 amino acids. CDR3 coding DNA: TGCGCCAGCAGCTTGGGGGCCTACGAGCAGTACTTC. It specifies CASSLGAYEQYF. The full variable domain, completed using reference TRBV5-1 and TRBJ2-7, is KAGVTQTPRYLIKTRGQQVTLSCSPISGHRSVSWYQQTPGQGLQFLFEYFSETQRNKGNFPGRFSGRQFSNSRSEMNVSTLELGDSALYLCASSLGAYEQYFGPGTRLTVT.

Many counts were recorded for this clonotype. This chain joins TRBV29-1 and TRBJ2-5; no clear D gene. The germline gives CDR1 SQVTM, CDR2 ANQGSEA. Trimming shortened V by 7 bases and J by 10 bases, and 13 bases separated the two germline ends. This CDR3 has 10 amino acids. This chain's CDR3 is CSAKGIDQYF. In nucleotides, the CDR3 is TGCAGCGCCAAAGGGATAGACCAGTACTTC. The full variable domain, with the rest looked up from reference TRBV29-1 and TRBJ2-5, is SAVISQKPSRDICQRGTSLTIQCQVDSQVTMMFWYRQQPGQSLTLIATANQGSEATYESGFVIDKFPISRPNLTFSTLTVSNMSPEDSSIYLCSAKGIDQYFGPGTRLLVL.

Many counts were recorded for this clonotype. J is TRBJ2-1 and V is TRBV3-1; 11 bases fit TRBD2. Looked up from germline, CDR1 is LGHDT and CDR2 is YNNKEL (reference sequence). J lost 9 bases, V lost 0 bases, and 10 bases had no gene match. This CDR3 has 17 residues. The CDR3 region is CASSQDVQASGRSEQFF. The CDR3 DNA sequence: TGTGCCAGCAGCCAAGATGTACAGGCTAGCGGGAGGAGTGAGCAGTTCTTC.

This clonotype occurred many times. This sequence joins TRBV29-1 and TRBJ2-2; maybe TRBD2 (6 bases). Germline V gene lookup returns CDR1 SQVTM and CDR2 ANQGSEA. V was clipped by 6 bases and J by 4 bases, with 12 bases between them. The CDR3 is 13 residues long. CDR3 protein: CSVNSGTTGELFF. In DNA, the CDR3 is TGCAGCGTCAATAGCGGAACCACCGGGGAGCTGTTTTTT.

A few counts support this clonotype. This chain uses TRBV12-3 or TRBV12-4 with TRBJ2-4; the match to TRBD2 covers 11 bases. The J segment lost 3 bases and the V segment lost 6 bases, leaving 4 bases of the junction unmatched. This CDR3 region has 15 residues. The CDR3 region is CASSRGLADKNIQYF. As DNA, the CDR3 is TGTGCCAGCAGCCGGGGACTAGCGGACAAAAACATTCAGTACTTC.

This clonotype has ten or more counts. CDR3: CASSQDPGTLGEQFF. CDR3 DNA: TGTGCCAGCAGCCAAGATCCGGGCACATTGGGTGAGCAGTTCTTC. The chain is built from TRBV14 and TRBJ2-1; no reliable D call. Germline V gene lookup returns CDR1 SGHDN and CDR2 FVKESK. V dropped 0 bases and J dropped 9 bases, with 15 bases sitting between them. The CDR3 is made up of 15 amino acids. The whole variable domain, filled in from reference TRBV14 and TRBJ2-1, reads EAGVTQFPSHSVIEKGQTVTLRCDPISGHDNLYWYRRVMGKEIKFLLHFVKESKQDESGMPNNRFLAERTGGTYSTLKVQPAELEDSGVYFCASSQDPGTLGEQFFGPGTRLTVL.

The gene calls are TRBV20-1 and TRBJ2-3, with 7 bases aligning to TRBD1. CDR1 DFQATT and CDR2 SNEGSKA come from the germline V gene (reference sequence). V shed 4 bases and J 4 bases; nucleotides not matched to a gene: 8. The CDR3 extends over 14 amino acids. CDR3 amino acids: CSAIRDRLADTQYF. In DNA, the CDR3 is TGCAGTGCTATACGGGACAGATTGGCAGATACGCAGTATTTT.

This clonotype has a count of ten or more. The rearrangement links TRBV24-1 to TRBJ1-5; D call uncertain. Between the trimmed V and J ends, which lost 7 bases and 6 bases, there was a span of 9 bases. This CDR3 has 12 residues. The V gene's germline CDR1 is KGHDR and CDR2 SFDVKD. The CDR3 loop is CATSKAGQPQHF. DNA of the CDR3: TGTGCCACCAGCAAGGCGGGTCAGCCCCAGCATTTT.

In its sample, this clonotype was seen many times. The rearrangement uses TRBV25-1 and TRBJ2-2; D may correspond to TRBD1 or TRBD2 (5 bases each). Trimming left V 2 bases short and J 5 bases short, with 12 bases between. Germline CDR1 MGHDK, CDR2 SYGVNS. The CDR3 consists of 15 residues. CDR3 amino acids: CASSEMDGGTGELFF. The CDR3, as DNA: TGTGCCAGCAGTGAAATGGATGGGGGTACCGGGGAGCTGTTTTTT. The entire variable domain, with the rest obtained from reference TRBV25-1 and TRBJ2-2, is as follows: EADIYQTPRYLVIGTGKKITLECSQTMGHDKMYWYQQDPGMELHLIHYSYGVNSTEKGDLSSESTVSRIRTEHFPLTLESARPSHTSQYLCASSEMDGGTGELFFGEGSRLTVL.